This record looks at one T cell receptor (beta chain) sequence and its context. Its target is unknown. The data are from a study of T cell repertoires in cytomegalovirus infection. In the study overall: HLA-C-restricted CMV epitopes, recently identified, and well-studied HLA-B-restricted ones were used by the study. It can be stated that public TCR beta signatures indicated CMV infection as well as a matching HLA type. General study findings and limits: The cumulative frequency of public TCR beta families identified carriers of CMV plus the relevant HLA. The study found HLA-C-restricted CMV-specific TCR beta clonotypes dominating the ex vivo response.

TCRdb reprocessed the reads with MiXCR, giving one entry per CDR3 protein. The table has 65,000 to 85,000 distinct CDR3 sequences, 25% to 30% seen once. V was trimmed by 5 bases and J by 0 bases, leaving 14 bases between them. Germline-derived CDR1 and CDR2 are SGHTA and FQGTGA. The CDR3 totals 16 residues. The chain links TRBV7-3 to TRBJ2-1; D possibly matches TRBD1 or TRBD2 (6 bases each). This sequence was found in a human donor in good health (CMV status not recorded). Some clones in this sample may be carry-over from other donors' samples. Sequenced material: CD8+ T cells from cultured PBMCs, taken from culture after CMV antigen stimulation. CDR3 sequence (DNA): TGTGCCAGCAGCCAGGGGCACGGGAGCTCCTACAATGAGCAGTTCTTC. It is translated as CASSQGHGSSYNEQFF.